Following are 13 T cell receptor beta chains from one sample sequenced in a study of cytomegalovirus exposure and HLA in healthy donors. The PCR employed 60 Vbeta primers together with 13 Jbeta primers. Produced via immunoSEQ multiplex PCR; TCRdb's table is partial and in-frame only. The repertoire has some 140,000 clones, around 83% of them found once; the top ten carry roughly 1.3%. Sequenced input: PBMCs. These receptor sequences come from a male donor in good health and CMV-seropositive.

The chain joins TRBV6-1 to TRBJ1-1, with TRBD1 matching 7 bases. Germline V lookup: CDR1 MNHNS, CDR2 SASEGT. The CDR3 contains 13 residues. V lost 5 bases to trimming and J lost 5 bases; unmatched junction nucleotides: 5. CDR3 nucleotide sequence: TGTGCCAGCAGTTTTACAGGGGTGACTGAAGCTTTCTTT. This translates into CASSFTGVTEAFF.

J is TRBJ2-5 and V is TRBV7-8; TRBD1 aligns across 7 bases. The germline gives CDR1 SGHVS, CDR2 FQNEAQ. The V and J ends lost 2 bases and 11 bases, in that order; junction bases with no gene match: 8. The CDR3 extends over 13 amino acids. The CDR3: CASSLRGGREQYF. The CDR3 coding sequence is TGTGCCAGCAGCTTACGAGGGGGCAGGGAGCAGTACTTC.

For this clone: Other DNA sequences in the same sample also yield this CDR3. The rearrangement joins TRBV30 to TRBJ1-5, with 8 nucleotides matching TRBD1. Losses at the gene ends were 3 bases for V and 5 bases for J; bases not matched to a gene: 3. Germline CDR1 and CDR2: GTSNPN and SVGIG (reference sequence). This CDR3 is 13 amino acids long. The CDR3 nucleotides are TGTGCCTGGAGCACAGGGGGGGATCAGCCCCAGCATTTT. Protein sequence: CAWSTGGDQPQHF.

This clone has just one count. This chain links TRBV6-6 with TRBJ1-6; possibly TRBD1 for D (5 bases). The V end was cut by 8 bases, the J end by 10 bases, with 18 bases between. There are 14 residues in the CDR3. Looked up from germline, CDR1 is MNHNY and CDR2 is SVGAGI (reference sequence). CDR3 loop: CASVPGRVDSPLHF. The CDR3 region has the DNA TGTGCCAGCGTTCCGGGCAGGGTTGACTCACCCCTCCACTTT.

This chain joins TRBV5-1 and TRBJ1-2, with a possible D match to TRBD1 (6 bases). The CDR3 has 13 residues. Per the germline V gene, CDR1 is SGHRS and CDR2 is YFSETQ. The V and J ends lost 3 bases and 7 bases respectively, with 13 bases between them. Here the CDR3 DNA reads TGCGCCAGCAGCTCGGACAGTTTCTCTGGCTACACCTTC. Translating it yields CASSSDSFSGYTF.

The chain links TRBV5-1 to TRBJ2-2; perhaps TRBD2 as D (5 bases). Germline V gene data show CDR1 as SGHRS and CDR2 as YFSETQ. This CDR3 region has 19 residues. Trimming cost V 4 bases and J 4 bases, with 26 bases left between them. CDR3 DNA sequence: TGCGCCAGCAGCCCCTCGGGGTATCAGCTAGCCAGAAGCACCGGGGAGCTGTTTTTT. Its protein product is CASSPSGYQLARSTGELFF.

The CDR3 coding sequence is TGTGCCAGCAGTTTATCAAACAGCTACGAGCAGTACTTC. As protein: CASSLSNSYEQYF. This sequence joins TRBV28 and TRBJ2-7; no clear D. This CDR3 spans 13 amino acids. Looked up from germline, CDR1 is MDHEN and CDR2 is SYDVKM. The V and J ends lost 1 base and 3 bases respectively, with 7 bases between them.

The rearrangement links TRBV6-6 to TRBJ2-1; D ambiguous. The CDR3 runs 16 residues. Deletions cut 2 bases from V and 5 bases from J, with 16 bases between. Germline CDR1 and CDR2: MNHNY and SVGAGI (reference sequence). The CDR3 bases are TGTGCCAGCAGTTACGTGTGGAGCCCACGTAACAATGAGCAGTTCTTC. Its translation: CASSYVWSPRNNEQFF.

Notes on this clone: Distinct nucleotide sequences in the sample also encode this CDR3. For the CDR3, the DNA is TGTGCCAGCAGCTTAATCCCCAGGGGTTTGGGGGAGACCCAGTACTTC. This translates into CASSLIPRGLGETQYF. The chain recombines TRBV7-9 with TRBJ2-5, with D possibly matching TRBD1 (6 bases). V lost 2 bases to trimming and J lost 5 bases, with 18 bases between them. This CDR3 comprises 16 residues. The germline V gene has CDR1 SEHNR and CDR2 FQNEAQ (reference sequence).

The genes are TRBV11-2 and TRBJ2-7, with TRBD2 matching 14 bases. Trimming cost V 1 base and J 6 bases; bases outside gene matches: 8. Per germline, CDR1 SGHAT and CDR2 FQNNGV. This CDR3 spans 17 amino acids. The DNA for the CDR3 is TGTGCCAGCAGCTTAGTCGGCGGGACTAGCGGGAGTTCCGAGCAGTACTTC. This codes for CASSLVGGTSGSSEQYF.

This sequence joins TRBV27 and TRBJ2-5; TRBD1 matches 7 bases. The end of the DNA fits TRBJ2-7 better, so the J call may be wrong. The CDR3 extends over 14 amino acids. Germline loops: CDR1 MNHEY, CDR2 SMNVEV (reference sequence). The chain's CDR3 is CASSPVTGPYEQYF. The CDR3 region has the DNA TGTGCCAGCAGTCCGGTGACAGGGCCCTACGAGCAGTACTTC.

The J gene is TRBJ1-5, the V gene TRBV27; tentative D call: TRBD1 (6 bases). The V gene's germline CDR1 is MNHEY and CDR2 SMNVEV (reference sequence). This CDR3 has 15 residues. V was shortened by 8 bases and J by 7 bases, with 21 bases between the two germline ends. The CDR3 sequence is CASSPETGRGQPQHF. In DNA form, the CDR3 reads TGTGCCAGCTCACCCGAAACAGGGAGGGGACAGCCCCAGCATTTT.

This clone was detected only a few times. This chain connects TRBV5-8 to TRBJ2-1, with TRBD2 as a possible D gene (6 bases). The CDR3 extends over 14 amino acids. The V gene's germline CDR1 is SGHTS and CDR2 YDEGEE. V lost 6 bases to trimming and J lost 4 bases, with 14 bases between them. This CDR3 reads CASIDSGSYNEQFF. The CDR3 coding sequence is TGTGCCAGCATAGATAGCGGCTCTTACAATGAGCAGTTCTTC.